A selection of T cell receptor beta chains follows, all from one sample in a study of T cells in localized non-small cell lung cancer. The method was immunoSEQ multiplex PCR; TCRdb's version includes in-frame clones alone and lacks a portion of them. The sample contains approximately 30,000 clones, approximately 90% of which appear only once. This material consisted of peripheral blood mononuclear cells, taken before any cancer treatment. Source of these receptors: a female donor over 55 with stage II lung adenocarcinoma. The CDR3 runs from the conserved cysteine through the conserved F or W. D genes are given only for firm matches. A row's size may be missing; if present it is once, few, many or a size class.

V: TRBV5-1; size: -; D: -; J: TRBJ1-6; CDR3: CASSLQGVRNNSPLHF; DNA: TGCGCCAGCAGCTTGCAGGGCGTAAGAAACAATTCACCCCTCCACTTT
V: TRBV5-1; size: -; D: -; J: TRBJ1-3; CDR3: CASSLQGDGNTIYF; DNA: TGCGCCAGCAGCTTACAGGGAGATGGAAACACCATATATTTT
V: TRBV5-6; size: -; D: TRBD1; J: TRBJ1-5; CDR3: CASSVTGGGNQPQHF; DNA: TGTGCCAGCAGCGTTACAGGGGGCGGCAATCAGCCCCAGCATTTT
V: TRBV2; size: -; D: -; J: TRBJ1-1; CDR3: CASTGGAGAFF; DNA: TGTGCCAGCACCGGGGGGGCAGGAGCTTTCTTT
V: TRBV5-8; size: -; D: -; J: TRBJ1-1; CDR3: CASSFVNTEAFF; DNA: TGTGCCAGCAGCTTTGTGAACACTGAAGCTTTCTTT
V: TRBV28; size: -; D: TRBD1; J: TRBJ1-6; CDR3: CATHGQGSSYNSPLHF; DNA: TGTGCCACACACGGACAGGGAAGCTCCTATAATTCACCCCTCCACTTT
V: TRBV28; size: -; D: -; J: TRBJ1-2; CDR3: CASSPYSWENYGYTF; DNA: TGTGCCAGCAGTCCCTACTCCTGGGAAAACTATGGCTACACCTTC
V: TRBV18; size: -; D: -; J: TRBJ2-7; CDR3: CASSPDRSSYEQYF; DNA: TGTGCCAGCTCCCCGGACAGAAGTTCCTACGAGCAGTACTTC
V: TRBV28; size: once; D: TRBD1; J: TRBJ1-6; CDR3: CASRYRGRGSPLHF; DNA: TGTGCCAGCAGATACAGGGGGCGCGGTTCACCCCTCCACTTT
V: TRBV2; size: -; D: -; J: TRBJ1-2; CDR3: CASSLKEGYGYTF; DNA: TGTGCCAGCAGTTTAAAGGAGGGCTATGGCTACACCTTC
V: TRBV5-1; size: -; D: -; J: TRBJ2-6; CDR3: CASSLVGQGGTGANVLTF; DNA: TGCGCCAGCAGCTTGGTTGGACAGGGAGGGACTGGGGCCAACGTCCTGACTTTC
V: TRBV7-2; size: -; D: -; J: TRBJ1-2; CDR3: CASSLDTGAGLRFGGYTF; DNA: TGTGCCAGCAGCTTAGATACTGGGGCAGGGCTTAGATTTGGCGGCTACACCTTC
V: TRBV4-3; size: -; D: -; J: TRBJ2-7; CDR3: CASSQDRFSYEQYF; DNA: TGCGCCAGCAGCCAAGATAGGTTCTCCTACGAGCAGTACTTC
V: TRBV5-1; size: -; D: -; J: TRBJ1-3; CDR3: CASSLGGPEGNTIYF; DNA: TGCGCCAGCAGCTTGGGCGGCCCTGAAGGAAACACCATATATTTT
V: TRBV10-2; size: -; D: -; J: TRBJ1-2; CDR3: CASSESASIAYTF; DNA: TGCGCCAGCAGTGAGTCCGCGTCTATTGCCTACACCTTC
V: TRBV2; size: -; D: -; J: TRBJ1-1; CDR3: CASSEASNTEAFF; DNA: TGTGCCAGCAGTGAGGCCTCGAACACTGAAGCTTTCTTT
V: TRBV6-1; size: once; D: -; J: TRBJ1-1; CDR3: CASSPTGLKAFF; DNA: TGTGCCAGCAGTCCTACAGGACTGAAAGCTTTCTTT
V: TRBV29-1; size: few; D: -; J: TRBJ1-2; CDR3: CSVESGELNYGYTF; DNA: TGCAGCGTTGAATCCGGGGAGCTTAACTATGGCTACACCTTC
V: TRBV5-4; size: -; D: TRBD2; J: TRBJ2-1; CDR3: CASSPWSSGGTPEQFF; DNA: TGTGCCAGCAGCCCGTGGTCCAGCGGGGGGACACCTGAGCAGTTCTTC
V: TRBV30; size: -; D: -; J: TRBJ1-1; CDR3: CAWSVKKLSPEAFF; DNA: TGTGCCTGGAGTGTTAAAAAACTGTCCCCTGAAGCTTTCTTT
V: TRBV28; size: -; D: -; J: TRBJ1-1; CDR3: CASSLVGPNMNTEAFF; DNA: TGTGCCAGCAGTTTAGTGGGACCTAATATGAACACTGAAGCTTTCTTT
V: TRBV7-2; size: -; D: -; J: TRBJ2-2; CDR3: CASSLNLANTGELFF; DNA: TGTGCCAGCAGCTTAAATCTAGCCAACACCGGGGAGCTGTTTTTT
V: TRBV5-5; size: -; D: -; J: TRBJ2-1; CDR3: CASSLALPLEFF; DNA: TGTGCCAGCAGCTTGGCCCTTCCTTTGGAGTTCTTC
V: TRBV5-4; size: -; D: TRBD2; J: TRBJ2-3; CDR3: CASSLGGRSDTQYF; DNA: TGTGCCAGCAGCTTGGGCGGGAGGAGCGATACGCAGTATTTT
V: TRBV7-9; size: -; D: -; J: TRBJ2-5; CDR3: CASSFPSTGRETQYF; DNA: TGTGCCAGCAGCTTCCCGTCGACGGGGCGGGAGACCCAGTACTTC